This TCR beta chain was sequenced in a study of blood T cell repertoires in COVID-19. About the research overall: Italy, Spain and the United States were the sources of the convalescent and acute COVID-19 samples. PBMCs, B-cell-depleted T cells, or T cells were the source of the cDNA or gDNA that made up the material.

In the authors' methods: The authors estimated nucleated cell counts from reference gene primer amplification. Assay used: immunoSEQ multiplex PCR; TCRdb lists only in-frame clones, some missing. Clone size and V and J calls were adopted from that table, with D and trimming inferred from the DNA. The sample includes just over 20,000 clones, about 88% of them seen just once. The table lists this clone with a count of one. This CDR3 has 14 amino acids. CDR1 and CDR2 from the germline V gene are MNHNY and SVGAGI (reference sequence). V lost 6 bases, J lost 6 bases, and 9 bases stayed unmatched. This chain connects TRBV6-6 to TRBJ2-7; 9 bases match TRBD1. Material for sequencing was peripheral blood. The sequence was obtained from a human donor in a cohort sampled during active COVID-19. The CDR3: CASRAGGQGSEQYF. The CDR3 coding sequence is TGTGCCAGCAGAGCAGGGGGACAGGGTTCCGAGCAGTACTTC.